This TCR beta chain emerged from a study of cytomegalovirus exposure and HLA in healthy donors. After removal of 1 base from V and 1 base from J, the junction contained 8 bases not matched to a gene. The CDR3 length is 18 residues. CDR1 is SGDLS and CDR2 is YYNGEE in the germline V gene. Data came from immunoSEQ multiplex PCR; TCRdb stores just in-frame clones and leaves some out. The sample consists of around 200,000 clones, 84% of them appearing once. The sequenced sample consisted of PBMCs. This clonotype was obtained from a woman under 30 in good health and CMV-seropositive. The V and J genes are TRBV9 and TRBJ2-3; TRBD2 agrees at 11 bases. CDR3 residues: CASSVWSSGGAGTDTQYF. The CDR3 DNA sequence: TGTGCCAGCAGCGTATGGAGTAGCGGGGGGGCCGGCACAGATACGCAGTATTTT.